The 27 T cell receptor beta chains below were found in one sample sequenced in a study of T cell responses to AZD1222 COVID-19 vaccine. Profiling relied on immunoSEQ multiplex PCR, and the TCRdb table lists in-frame clones only, not all of them. The table includes 110,000 to 150,000 clones, roughly 90% detected once. Source: peripheral blood, taken on day 0 of AZD1222 vaccination. The receptors originated from an adult in good health.

This clone was detected a few times. V gene TRBV5-6 combines with J gene TRBJ2-2, with 13 bases that match TRBD2. The CDR3 contains 16 residues. The V segment lost 5 bases and the J segment 7 bases; nucleotides outside the gene matches: 8. Germline V CDR1 and CDR2: SGHDT, YYEEEE. CDR3 nucleotides: TGTGCCAGCAGGGGACTAGCGGGACTTGAGGGCGGGGAGCTGTTTTTT. Translating gives CASRGLAGLEGGELFF.

The genes are TRBV6-5 and TRBJ2-5; TRBD1 agrees at 7 bases. Germline trimming cut 6 bases from V and 2 bases from J; bases unmatched to any gene: 0. This CDR3 contains 12 residues. Germline lookup yields CDR1 MNHEY and CDR2 SVGAGI. This chain's CDR3 is CASRGQQETQYF. The CDR3 nucleotides read TGTGCCAGCAGGGGACAGCAAGAGACCCAGTACTTC.

J is TRBJ2-7 and V is TRBV6-1; D assignment may be TRBD1 or TRBD2 (5 bases each). Germline CDR1 reads MNHNS; CDR2 reads SASEGT. CDR3 length: 17 residues. Trimming stripped 0 bases from V and 5 bases from J, with 20 bases between. The CDR3, as DNA: TGTGCCAGCAGTGAAGCGTCGGGCGGGTGGGGGTTTGACGAGCAGTACTTC. Translated, it gives CASSEASGGWGFDEQYF.

V usage is TRBV27 and J usage is TRBJ2-4, with D hard to call. Trimming cost V 9 bases and J 0 bases, with 21 bases left between them. This CDR3 is built from 17 residues. The germline V gene has CDR1 MNHEY and CDR2 SMNVEV (reference sequence). CDR3 nucleotide sequence: TGTGCCAGACTCTCGCCCCCACCTCTCATAGCCAAAAACATTCAGTACTTC. This sequence encodes CARLSPPPLIAKNIQYF.

This rearrangement joins TRBV3-1 (or the pseudogene TRBV3-2) to TRBJ2-7; no definite D call. This CDR3 contains 13 residues. Trimming took 0 bases from V and 4 from J, leaving 7 bases between them. Germline CDR1 LGHDT, CDR2 YNNKEL (reference sequence). In DNA form, the CDR3 reads TGTGCCAGCAGCCAAGATATCAGGTACGAGCAGTACTTC. This gives the protein CASSQDIRYEQYF.

This clone was recorded a few times. This rearrangement joins TRBV19 to TRBJ2-5; no clear D gene. The CDR3 is 14 amino acids. Trimming stripped 4 bases from V and 4 bases from J, with 13 bases between. Germline V lookup: CDR1 LNHDA, CDR2 SQIVND (reference sequence). The CDR3 here is CASSTFSRRETQYF. The CDR3 nucleotides read TGTGCCAGTAGTACCTTCTCCCGTAGAGAGACCCAGTACTTC. The full variable domain, in which reference TRBV19 and TRBJ2-5 provide the parts outside the CDR3, is DGGITQSPKYLFRKEGQNVTLSCEQNLNHDAMYWYRQDPGQGLRLIYYSQIVNDFQKGDIAEGYSVSREKKESFPLTVTSAQKNPTAFYLCASSTFSRRETQYFGPGTRLLVL.

J is TRBJ2-7 and V is TRBV24-1; D remains unclear. V gave up 2 bases and J gave up 6 bases, with 7 bases separating them. This CDR3 contains 12 residues. CDR1 is KGHDR, CDR2 SFDVKD, per germline. CDR3 coding DNA: TGTGCCACCAGTGATTGGAAAGGCGAGCAGTACTTC. Residues: CATSDWKGEQYF.

V usage is TRBV5-1 and J usage is TRBJ1-1, with 10 nucleotides matching TRBD1. The CDR3 runs to 15 residues. Germline assignment: CDR1 SGHRS and CDR2 YFSETQ. Losses at the gene ends were 3 bases for V and 3 bases for J; bases not matched to a gene: 5. In DNA form, the CDR3 reads TGCGCCAGCAGCTCGACAGGGGGCGGGTACACTGAAGCTTTCTTT. It translates to CASSSTGGGYTEAFF.

J is TRBJ1-5 and V is TRBV7-8; D gene ambiguous. CDR3 length: 13 amino acids. Trimming shortened V by 2 bases and J by 9 bases, and 11 bases separated the two germline ends. Per germline, CDR1 SGHVS and CDR2 FQNEAQ. This CDR3 reads CASSLSPSGPQHF. DNA for the CDR3: TGTGCCAGCAGCTTATCCCCTTCCGGGCCCCAGCATTTT.

The J gene is TRBJ2-5, the V gene TRBV6-5; TRBD2 matches 8 bases. The CDR3 runs to 14 residues. The germline gives CDR1 MNHEY, CDR2 SVGAGI. V shed 7 bases, J shed 5 bases, and the junction held 9 bases outside the gene matches. The CDR3 loop is CASTYGGDVETQYF. CDR3 coding DNA: TGTGCCAGCACCTACGGGGGGGACGTTGAGACCCAGTACTTC.

This chain joins TRBV27 and TRBJ1-1; maybe TRBD1 (5 bases). CDR1 is MNHEY, CDR2 SMNVEV, per germline (reference sequence). V lost 0 bases, J lost 4 bases, and 12 bases lay in between. This CDR3 comprises 15 residues. The CDR3 DNA reads as TGTGCCAGCAGTTTATCGAGGGGAATGAGCACTGAAGCTTTCTTT. It is translated as CASSLSRGMSTEAFF.

The chain carries TRBV3-1 (or the pseudogene TRBV3-2) and TRBJ2-1; D possibly uses TRBD1 or TRBD2 (5 bases each). There are 13 residues in the CDR3. Germline lookup yields CDR1 LGHDT and CDR2 YNNKEL (reference sequence). Between the trimmed V and J ends, which lost 2 bases and 10 bases, there was a span of 12 bases. The CDR3 DNA follows: TGTGCCAGCAGCCAAAGGGGAGAGGGCGAGCAGTTCTTC. Translated, it gives CASSQRGEGEQFF.

This clone was seen only a few times. V is TRBV3-1 (or the pseudogene TRBV3-2) and J is TRBJ2-6; D unresolved. With 3 bases removed from V and 1 base from J, the gap between germline ends came to 7 bases. This CDR3 has 15 residues. CDR1 is LGHDT and CDR2 is YNNKEL in the germline V gene (reference sequence). The CDR3 DNA sequence: TGTGCCAGCAGCCAGCAGTTTTCTGGGGCCAACGTCCTGACTTTC. Its protein product is CASSQQFSGANVLTF.

V and J are TRBV6-5 and TRBJ2-3, with 10 nucleotides matching TRBD2. Trimming at V came to 8 bases and at J to 3 bases, leaving 8 bases not matched to a gene. Germline V lookup: CDR1 MNHEY, CDR2 SVGAGI. This CDR3 region has 15 residues. CDR3 sequence: CASVELAGRTDTQYF. DNA of the CDR3: TGTGCCAGCGTGGAACTAGCGGGAAGGACAGATACGCAGTATTTT.

The V gene is TRBV7-9, the J gene TRBJ1-2; possible D gene TRBD1, 6 bases. This CDR3 region has 13 residues. CDR1 SEHNR and CDR2 FQNEAQ come from the germline V gene (reference sequence). Between the trimmed V and J ends, which lost 4 bases and 7 bases, there was a span of 13 bases. The CDR3 loop is CASSSDRFGGYTF. The DNA for the CDR3 is TGTGCCAGCAGCTCCGACAGGTTTGGTGGCTACACCTTC. Full variable domain (remainder filled in from reference TRBV7-9 and TRBJ1-2): DTGVSQNPRHKITKRGQNVTFRCDPISEHNRLYWYRQTLGQGPEFLTYFQNEAQLEKSRLLSDRFSAERPKGSFSTLEIQRTEQGDSAMYLCASSSDRFGGYTFGSGTRLTVV.

V is TRBV2 and J is TRBJ1-3; D is unresolved. The CDR3 is 14 amino acids. V gave up 5 bases and J gave up 4 bases, with 12 bases separating them. In germline, CDR1 is SNHLY, CDR2 FYNNEI. The CDR3, as DNA: TGTGCCAGCAGTAATCCTTTGCGGGGAAACACCATATATTTT. Protein sequence: CASSNPLRGNTIYF.

This clone was counted once. This chain links TRBV11-2 with TRBJ1-2; D is undetermined. The CDR3 spans 15 residues. Trimming removed 3 bases at V and 0 bases at J, with 11 bases between. Per germline, CDR1 SGHAT and CDR2 FQNNGV. The CDR3 here is CASSLDRPSNYGYTF. CDR3 DNA sequence: TGTGCCAGCAGCTTGGATAGGCCATCTAACTATGGCTACACCTTC.

This clone was observed once. This chain links TRBV5-1 with TRBJ1-1; D is perhaps TRBD1 (5 bases). This CDR3 is built from 14 residues. V lost 4 bases, J lost 4 bases, and 14 bases lay in between. Germline values: CDR1 SGHRS, CDR2 YFSETQ. The CDR3 DNA is TGCGCCAGCAGCCGGGTCGACAGATCCACTGAAGCTTTCTTT. Translation: CASSRVDRSTEAFF.

The CDR3 DNA reads TGTGCCAGTAGTATGCGGTCCACTGAAGCTTTCTTT. Encoded protein: CASSMRSTEAFF. This chain uses TRBV19 with TRBJ1-1; D is undetermined. The CDR3 is made up of 12 amino acids. Germline values: CDR1 LNHDA, CDR2 SQIVND (reference sequence). Trimming left V 3 bases short and J 4 bases short, with 6 bases between.

The V gene is TRBV7-9, the J gene TRBJ1-5; possible D gene TRBD1, 5 bases. Germline loops: CDR1 SEHNR, CDR2 FQNEAQ (reference sequence). V was clipped by 7 bases and J by 8 bases, with 15 bases between them. The CDR3 totals 13 residues. The CDR3 loop reads CASTWGPREPQHF. CDR3 nucleotide sequence: TGTGCCAGCACCTGGGGCCCCCGAGAGCCCCAGCATTTT.

The V and J genes are TRBV29-1 and TRBJ2-7; D unclear. Germline CDR1 reads SQVTM; CDR2 reads ANQGSEA. There are 13 residues in the CDR3. V was clipped by 2 bases and J by 0 bases, with 8 bases between them. Here the CDR3 reads CSVEMASSYEQYF. CDR3 DNA: TGCAGCGTTGAAATGGCCAGCTCCTACGAGCAGTACTTC.

V and J are TRBV6-5 and TRBJ1-1; perhaps TRBD1 as D (5 bases). The length of the CDR3 is 14 residues. CDR1 MNHEY and CDR2 SVGAGI come from the germline V gene. Trimming took off 2 bases at V and 1 base at J, with 8 bases between the two ends. The CDR3 DNA sequence: TGTGCCAGCAGTTACAAGACAGAGAACACTGAAGCTTTCTTT. It translates to CASSYKTENTEAFF.

The V call is TRBV4-1, the J call TRBJ1-6; 7 bases map to TRBD1. The CDR3 is made up of 13 amino acids. Trimming at V came to 4 bases and at J to 10 bases, leaving 4 bases not matched to a gene. Germline loops: CDR1 MGHRA, CDR2 YSYEKL. The chain's CDR3 is CASSRTGVSPLHF. CDR3 bases: TGCGCCAGCAGCCGTACAGGGGTGTCACCCCTCCACTTT.

On this clone itself: Other DNA sequences of this sample code for an identical CDR3. The rearrangement uses TRBV15 and TRBJ2-7, with D hard to call. The CDR3 totals 13 residues. Germline V gene lookup returns CDR1 LNHNV and CDR2 YYDKDF (reference sequence). V lost 3 bases and J 2 bases, leaving 8 bases between the germline ends. The CDR3, as DNA: TGTGCCACCAGCAGGGACCGAACCTACGAGCAGTACTTC. Translating it yields CATSRDRTYEQYF.

The V call is TRBV27, the J call TRBJ1-6; D perhaps matches TRBD1 (5 bases). Trimming pared 2 bases from V and 7 bases from J, leaving 9 bases between. Germline CDR1 and CDR2: MNHEY and SMNVEV (reference sequence). The CDR3 loop spans 14 amino acids. In DNA form, the CDR3 reads TGTGCCAGCAGTTTAGTCAGGGACAATTCACCCCTCCACTTT. It translates to CASSLVRDNSPLHF.

This clone was seen only once. The chain joins TRBV30 to TRBJ2-7; no firm D call. This CDR3 has 15 residues. The germline V gene has CDR1 GTSNPN and CDR2 SVGIG (reference sequence). Trimming left V 0 bases short and J 0 bases short, with 12 bases between. The CDR3 protein is CAWSVKAGSSYEQYF. CDR3 bases: TGTGCCTGGAGTGTGAAAGCTGGAAGCTCCTACGAGCAGTACTTC.

The chain joins TRBV5-1 to TRBJ2-5; tentative D call: TRBD2 (5 bases). Trimming pared 2 bases from V and 1 base from J, leaving 9 bases between. Germline V gene lookup returns CDR1 SGHRS and CDR2 YFSETQ. CDR3 length: 14 residues. The CDR3 DNA sequence: TGCGCCAGCAGCTTCGGACTTGTCCAAGAGACCCAGTACTTC. This translates into CASSFGLVQETQYF.